This T cell receptor (beta chain) was sequenced for a study of metastatic and nonmetastatic thyroid tumors (dated by TCRdb to about 2020). The study in broad terms: The researchers compared repertoires between peripheral blood samples and tumor or nodule tissue samples from patients with malignant or benign thyroid disease.

A remark on this clone: The antigen this receptor binds is unknown. Qualities for individual bases were not recorded, and no much larger clone is one base off.

Summary of the overall study and its limitations: In both blood and tumor samples, TCR beta diversity was reported to be significantly higher in malignant tumors than in benign nodules.

The receptor library was made with PCR. These reads were obtained on an Illumina HiSeq 4000. High-throughput sequencing was used to profile the CDR3 region of the TCR beta-chain in every patient. As for the original processing: A classifier to discriminate distant-metastatic papillary thyroid cancer patients was built from CDR3 differences across clinicopathological groups. Repertoire diversity was assessed with the Shannon index, and tumor-blood repertoire similarity with the Morisita-Horn index. The public sequencing data were trimmed at Q25 with fastp and processed into clonotypes with MiXCR by TCRdb, which kept only in-frame beta chains. What appears here as the V and J calls and clone size reflects TCRdb's work, not the paper's. Here the sample has 35,000 to 40,000 clones; roughly 20% occur a single time. 15% to 18% of the sample is in the top ten clones. No patient had received any treatment before thyroid surgery. The study retrospectively analysed patient clinical samples collected from about 2012 to 2018 using T-cell receptor beta sequencing.

The germline V gene (reference sequence) supplies CDR1 SSHAT and CDR2 FNYEAQ. V is trimmed back by 2 bases and J by 0 bases, and the junction contains 7 bases that no gene match accounts for. The cysteine opens and the phenylalanine closes a CDR3 of 18 amino acids. CDR3 DNA is the only sequence kept; it has 54 bases, read in frame from the first base. The receptor was derived from a female donor with papillary thyroid cancer or a benign thyroid nodule (not recorded which). Some clones in this sample may be carry-over from other donors' samples. The sequenced sample was blood. Recombination joined TRBV7-7 with TRBJ1-5; 10 middle bases align to TRBD1. The CDR3 in this case is CASSLIPGTGDSNQPQHF. The bases are TGTGCCAGCAGCTTAATTCCCGGGACAGGGGATAGCAATCAGCCCCAGCATTTT.